These 31 T cell receptor beta chains were all obtained from the same sample, sequenced in a study of blood T cell repertoires in COVID-19. Assay used: immunoSEQ multiplex PCR; TCRdb lists only in-frame clones, some missing. The sample yields approximately 160,000 clones, 85% to 95% seen once. Material: peripheral blood. The receptors shown here come from a man over 45 with acute or convalescent COVID-19.

The chain carries TRBV18 and TRBJ1-2; 7 bases line up with TRBD1. The CDR3 contains 15 residues. The J segment lost 2 bases and the V segment lost 4 bases, leaving 7 bases of the junction unmatched. Germline V gene data show CDR1 as KGHSH and CDR2 as LQKENI. DNA of the CDR3: TGTGCCAGCTCACACAGGGGACAGCCCAACTATGGCTACACCTTC. It encodes CASSHRGQPNYGYTF.

V and J are TRBV15 and TRBJ2-7; 13 bases line up with TRBD2. Germline values: CDR1 LNHNV, CDR2 YYDKDF (reference sequence). CDR3 length equals 16 residues. Trimming removed 5 bases from V and 5 bases from J; junction bases left unmatched: 9. The chain's CDR3 is CATSGRTSGSRDEQYF. Written as DNA, the CDR3 is TGTGCCACCAGCGGTAGGACTAGCGGGAGTAGGGACGAGCAGTACTTC.

The gene calls are TRBV6-1 and TRBJ2-7; the D gene is possibly TRBD1 (6 bases). This CDR3 has 14 residues. CDR1 MNHNS and CDR2 SASEGT come from the germline V gene. Trimming shortened V by 5 bases and J by 1 base, and 12 bases separated the two germline ends. CDR3 nucleotide sequence: TGTGCCAGCAGTCCCCAACAGGGTTCCTACGAGCAGTACTTC. Protein product: CASSPQQGSYEQYF.

The table lists this clone with a count of one. The gene calls are TRBV5-1 and TRBJ2-3, with TRBD2 identical over 9 bases. CDR1 and CDR2 from the germline V gene are SGHRS and YFSETQ. This CDR3 has 18 residues. J gave up 2 bases and V 4 bases, and 14 bases lay outside the gene matches. The CDR3 here is CASSPLRAGGRNTDTQYF. The CDR3 region has the DNA TGCGCCAGCAGCCCTTTAAGAGCGGGAGGAAGAAACACAGATACGCAGTATTTT.

V usage is TRBV6-2 or TRBV6-3 and J usage is TRBJ1-2; unclear D gene. The V gene's germline CDR1 is MNHEY and CDR2 SVGEGT. This CDR3 contains 13 residues. Trimming shortened V by 2 bases and J by 4 bases, and 8 bases separated the two germline ends. The CDR3 protein is CASSYGSLYGYTF. CDR3 DNA: TGTGCCAGCAGTTACGGCAGTCTCTATGGCTACACCTTC.

The chain links TRBV28 to TRBJ2-1; 11 positions agree with TRBD2. CDR3 length: 18 residues. Germline values: CDR1 MDHEN, CDR2 SYDVKM. The V and J ends lost 7 bases and 1 base, in that order; junction bases with no gene match: 12. The CDR3 reads CASNVGDSGRGSYNEQFF. DNA for the CDR3: TGTGCCAGCAATGTAGGCGATAGCGGGAGGGGGTCCTACAATGAGCAGTTCTTC.

The chain uses TRBV19 and TRBJ2-3; 7 bases match TRBD2. With 5 bases clipped from V and 1 base from J, the junction kept 12 bases outside the gene matches. Germline V CDR1 and CDR2: LNHDA, SQIVND (reference sequence). The CDR3 length is 17 residues. The CDR3: CASSQGMTSRRTDTQYF. The DNA of the CDR3 is TGTGCCAGTAGTCAGGGCATGACTAGCAGACGCACAGATACGCAGTATTTT. Full variable domain (missing parts from reference TRBV19 and TRBJ2-3): DGGITQSPKYLFRKEGQNVTLSCEQNLNHDAMYWYRQDPGQGLRLIYYSQIVNDFQKGDIAEGYSVSREKKESFPLTVTSAQKNPTAFYLCASSQGMTSRRTDTQYFGPGTRLTVL.

V is TRBV11-1 and J is TRBJ2-4, with 9 bases aligning to TRBD1. Germline V gives CDR1 SGHAT, CDR2 FQDESV (reference sequence). J lost 8 bases, V lost 1 base, and 0 bases had no gene match. The CDR3 is made up of 13 amino acids. For the CDR3, the DNA is TGTGCCAGCAGCTTAGGGACAGGGGACATTCAGTACTTC. Protein sequence: CASSLGTGDIQYF.

The rearrangement joins TRBV19 to TRBJ2-7, with TRBD1 matching over 9 bases. After removal of 7 bases from V and 7 bases from J, the junction contained 8 bases not matched to a gene. The CDR3 is made up of 13 amino acids. The germline gives CDR1 LNHDA, CDR2 SQIVND (reference sequence). CDR3 residues: CASTGQGPWEQYF. The CDR3 nucleotides are TGTGCCAGTACGGGACAGGGTCCGTGGGAGCAGTACTTC.

The rearrangement links TRBV28 to TRBJ1-2; 8 bases fit TRBD1. Germline V gives CDR1 MDHEN, CDR2 SYDVKM. This CDR3 comprises 15 residues. Trimming at V came to 5 bases and at J to 4 bases, leaving 9 bases not matched to a gene. The CDR3 loop reads CASSQPGGWVYGYTF. DNA for the CDR3: TGTGCCAGCAGTCAACCAGGGGGCTGGGTCTATGGCTACACCTTC.

The chain is built from TRBV23-1 and TRBJ1-3; a weak D match, TRBD1 (5 bases). TRBV23-1 is annotated as an ORF whose role is uncertain. V was shortened by 0 bases and J by 9 bases, with 12 bases between the two germline ends. This CDR3 region has 14 residues. The CDR3 DNA reads TGCGCCAGCAGTCAATCGAATCTAAGGGGCACCATATATTTT. Protein sequence: CASSQSNLRGTIYF.

This clone was counted a few times. This chain uses TRBV7-3 with TRBJ1-6; possibly TRBD1 for D (6 bases). V dropped 2 bases and J dropped 5 bases, with 7 bases sitting between them. Germline values: CDR1 SGHTA, CDR2 FQGTGA. The CDR3 loop spans 14 amino acids. The CDR3 loop is CASSLGQNNSPLHF. In nucleotides, the CDR3 is TGTGCCAGCAGCTTAGGACAGAATAATTCACCCCTCCACTTT.

V usage is TRBV9 and J usage is TRBJ2-3, with TRBD1 matching over 7 bases. Germline V lookup: CDR1 SGDLS, CDR2 YYNGEE. The CDR3 runs 13 residues. Germline trimming cut 3 bases from V and 6 bases from J; bases unmatched to any gene: 4. The CDR3: CASSDNRGDTQYF. DNA of the CDR3: TGTGCCAGCAGCGACAACAGGGGTGATACGCAGTATTTT.

CDR3 bases: TGTGCCACCAGCAGACCTGGACAGGCCTACGAGCAGTACTTC. Protein: CATSRPGQAYEQYF. The chain joins TRBV15 to TRBJ2-7, with 7 positions matching TRBD1. Germline V gene lookup returns CDR1 LNHNV and CDR2 YYDKDF (reference sequence). V shed 2 bases, J shed 2 bases, and the junction held 3 bases outside the gene matches. The CDR3 consists of 14 residues.

V and J are TRBV19 and TRBJ1-1, with TRBD1 identical over 11 bases. CDR3 length equals 13 residues. The ends lost 10 bases at V and 5 bases at J; junction bases unmatched: 6. CDR1 LNHDA and CDR2 SQIVND come from the germline V gene (reference sequence). The CDR3 coding sequence is TGTGCCACCGTGGGACAGGGGGTAACTGAAGCTTTCTTT. Protein: CATVGQGVTEAFF.

V and J are TRBV27 and TRBJ2-1, with D possibly matching TRBD1 (6 bases). This CDR3 has 17 amino acids. In germline, CDR1 is MNHEY, CDR2 SMNVEV (reference sequence). Trimming stripped 0 bases from V and 2 bases from J, with 14 bases between. The CDR3 DNA reads TGTGCCAGCAGTTTATCGATTTCAGGGGCCACCTACAATGAGCAGTTCTTC. This translates into CASSLSISGATYNEQFF.

The chain links TRBV2 to TRBJ2-7; TRBD1 agrees at 7 bases. CDR1 and CDR2 from the germline V gene are SNHLY and FYNNEI. This CDR3 comprises 15 residues. The J segment lost 3 bases and the V segment lost 9 bases, leaving 14 bases of the junction unmatched. The CDR3 sequence: CARGLFGQAGYEQYF. The CDR3 DNA follows: TGTGCCAGGGGCCTATTTGGACAGGCCGGCTACGAGCAGTACTTC.

The V and J genes are TRBV2 and TRBJ1-1, with a tentative D call TRBD1 (6 bases). The germline V and J ends were trimmed by 2 bases and 0 bases, with 7 bases remaining between them. The CDR3 spans 14 residues. Germline V CDR1 and CDR2: SNHLY, FYNNEI. In DNA form, the CDR3 reads TGTGCCAGCAGTGAAAAGGGGGTGAACACTGAAGCTTTCTTT. Translating gives CASSEKGVNTEAFF.

The chain uses TRBV28 and TRBJ2-1, with TRBD2 identical over 7 bases. The V gene's germline CDR1 is MDHEN and CDR2 SYDVKM. The CDR3 sequence is 12 residues long. Trimming removed 3 bases from V and 10 bases from J; junction bases left unmatched: 3. CDR3 coding DNA: TGTGCCAGCAGTTTCCTAGCGGTCGAGCAGTTCTTC. It translates to CASSFLAVEQFF.

DNA of the CDR3: TGTGCCAGCAGAACAGGGGGCACTAGCACAGATACGCAGTATTTT. This encodes CASRTGGTSTDTQYF. The J gene is TRBJ2-3, the V gene TRBV6-5, with 9 bases lining up with TRBD1. V lost 6 bases, J lost 0 bases, and 4 bases stayed unmatched. The V gene's germline CDR1 is MNHEY and CDR2 SVGAGI. The CDR3 covers 15 residues.

This sequence joins TRBV9 and TRBJ2-1; D ambiguous. V was pared by 0 bases and J by 12 bases, with 7 bases between. Germline lookup yields CDR1 SGDLS and CDR2 YYNGEE. The CDR3 sequence is 11 residues long. The CDR3 sequence is CASSVGSVQFF. In nucleotides, the CDR3 is TGTGCCAGCAGCGTAGGTTCGGTGCAGTTCTTC.

This clone was detected once. The chain joins TRBV6-5 to TRBJ1-2; D is ambiguous. The CDR3 is 15 residues long. Germline CDR1 and CDR2: MNHEY and SVGAGI. V was cut by 5 bases and J by 2 bases, with 15 bases left in between. In DNA form, the CDR3 reads TGTGCCAGCAGTCATATGACAAGACGCAACTATGGCTACACCTTC. Its protein product is CASSHMTRRNYGYTF.

The chain combines TRBV9 with TRBJ1-1, with TRBD1 matching 7 bases. From germline, CDR1 is SGDLS and CDR2 YYNGEE. CDR3 length: 14 amino acids. J lost 0 bases, V lost 3 bases, and 2 bases had no gene match. CDR3 sequence reads: CASSEQGLNTEAFF. CDR3 DNA: TGTGCCAGCAGCGAACAGGGGTTGAACACTGAAGCTTTCTTT.

The V gene is TRBV19, the J gene TRBJ1-2; D remains unclear. Trimming removed 5 bases from V and 8 bases from J, with 18 bases in between. Germline lookup yields CDR1 LNHDA and CDR2 SQIVND (reference sequence). The CDR3 is 14 residues long. The CDR3 spells CASSPQAGRRGYTF. The CDR3 bases are TGTGCCAGTAGTCCGCAGGCAGGCAGGCGAGGCTACACCTTC.

The rearrangement links TRBV4-1 to TRBJ2-6; D is ambiguous. CDR3 length equals 17 residues. V was cut by 1 base and J by 0 bases, with 10 bases left in between. Germline V CDR1 and CDR2: MGHRA, YSYEKL. Here the CDR3 DNA reads TGCGCCAGCAGCCAAGGATGGCGGCGCTCTGGGGCCAACGTCCTGACTTTC. This codes for CASSQGWRRSGANVLTF.

This clone was recorded only once. The chain combines TRBV19 with TRBJ1-3, with 7 positions matching TRBD1. CDR3 length equals 15 residues. V trimming: 6 bases; J trimming: 1 base; junction bases outside the gene matches: 6. The germline V gene encodes CDR1 LNHDA and CDR2 SQIVND (reference sequence). CDR3 residues: CASSPGQRSGNTIYF. The DNA for the CDR3 is TGTGCCAGTAGCCCGGGACAGAGATCTGGAAACACCATATATTTT.

The rearrangement links TRBV7-9 to TRBJ2-6; D is uncertain. The CDR3 runs 19 residues. CDR1 and CDR2 (germline): SEHNR, FQNEAQ (reference sequence). The ends were cut back, 4 bases at V and 0 bases at J, with 19 bases in the middle. CDR3 DNA sequence: TGTGCCAGCAGCTCATTTTACAACCCCTCTAGCTCTGGGGCCAACGTCCTGACTTTC. It specifies CASSSFYNPSSSGANVLTF.

The count of this clone is one. The rearrangement joins TRBV7-9 to TRBJ2-3, with TRBD2 matching over 8 bases. CDR3 length: 17 residues. Per the germline V gene, CDR1 is SEHNR and CDR2 is FQNEAQ (reference sequence). V shed 2 bases, J shed 4 bases, and the junction held 11 bases outside the gene matches. CDR3 sequence reads: CASSLRREGGRPDTQYF. CDR3 DNA: TGTGCCAGCAGCTTACGACGGGAGGGGGGCCGCCCAGATACGCAGTATTTT.

The genes are TRBV28 and TRBJ2-5; maybe TRBD1 (7 bases). The CDR3 is 15 residues long. Looked up from germline, CDR1 is MDHEN and CDR2 is SYDVKM. The V and J ends lost 5 bases and 2 bases respectively, with 15 bases between them. Here the CDR3 DNA reads TGTGCCAGCAGTCCGCGGGGACAGCCACAAGAGACCCAGTACTTC. Protein: CASSPRGQPQETQYF. Complete variable domain (other parts from reference TRBV28 and TRBJ2-5): DVKVTQSSRYLVKRTGEKVFLECVQDMDHENMFWYRQDPGLGLRLIYFSYDVKMKEKGDIPEGYSVSREKKERFSLILESASTNQTSMYLCASSPRGQPQETQYFGPGTRLLVL.

The rearrangement links TRBV5-6 to TRBJ1-1; 8 bases agree with TRBD1. The CDR3 covers 12 residues. V lost 4 bases and J lost 6; bases outside the gene matches: 2. Germline-derived CDR1 and CDR2 are SGHDT and YYEEEE. CDR3 DNA: TGTGCCAGCAGCAGGACAGGGTCTGAAGCTTTCTTT. It is translated as CASSRTGSEAFF.

The V gene is TRBV11-2, the J gene TRBJ1-2; TRBD1 matches 8 bases. Germline CDR1 is SGHAT and CDR2 is FQNNGV. The trim removed 5 bases at V and 6 bases at J, leaving 5 bases unmatched. This CDR3 is built from 13 residues. The CDR3 DNA reads TGTGCCAGCAGCCCCGGACAGGGACATGGCTACACCTTC. Encoded protein: CASSPGQGHGYTF.